The present T cell receptor (beta chain) was sequenced within a study of cytomegalovirus exposure and HLA in healthy donors. The CDR3 extends over 18 amino acids. J lost 0 bases, V lost 0 bases, and 8 bases had no gene match. Germline V CDR1 and CDR2: GTSNPN, SVGIG (reference sequence). The PCR contained 60 Vbeta and 13 Jbeta primers. The data were produced by immunoSEQ multiplex PCR, yet TCRdb's version contains in-frame clones alone and is incomplete. The data hold some 190,000 clones, with approximately 80% observed a single time. V gene TRBV30 combines with J gene TRBJ2-5, with 12 bases identical to TRBD2. The receptor was derived from a woman in her 30s in good health and CMV-seropositive. The sequenced material came from PBMCs. The CDR3 sequence: CAWSVKLAGGGDQETQYF. The CDR3 DNA is TGTGCCTGGAGTGTCAAACTAGCGGGAGGAGGCGACCAAGAGACCCAGTACTTC.